This TCR beta chain appears in the sequencing data of a study of control samples from healthy donors and cancer patients. V dropped 0 bases and J dropped 8 bases, with 19 bases sitting between them. CDR3 length equals 16 residues. Germline V gives CDR1 KGHSH, CDR2 LQKENI. TCRdb's copy holds only in-frame clones and misses some; the assay was immunoSEQ multiplex PCR. Of about 170,000 clones listed, about 86% are singletons. Sequenced sample: blood. The V and J genes are TRBV18 and TRBJ1-2; D is ambiguous. The receptor's source is a woman aged 25 to 39 in good health. The CDR3 loop reads CASSPPGRPAQGGYTF. The DNA of the CDR3 is TGTGCCAGCTCACCACCGGGAAGGCCCGCCCAAGGCGGCTACACCTTC.